A selection of T cell receptor beta chains follows, all from one sample in a study of T cells in Graves' hyperthyroidism and ophthalmopathy. TCRdb re-called the multiplex PCR reads through MiXCR, storing one row per CDR3 protein. The top ten hold roughly 12% of the sample, which has hundreds of thousands of distinct CDR3 sequences, around a quarter seen once. Source material: blood. Source of these receptors: a woman in her twenties or thirties with Graves' ophthalmopathy. The CDR3 runs from the conserved cysteine through the conserved F or W. The D gene is left open where the match is weak. Not every row has a clone size; where given, it reads once, few, many or a size class.

J | size | V | length | D | CDR3 | DNA
TRBJ2-3 | - | TRBV20-1 | 13 | TRBD1 | CSAGDRSTDTQYF | TGCAGTGCTGGGGACAGGAGCACAGATACGCAGTATTTT
TRBJ2-2 | many | TRBV20-1 | 13 | - | CSARDRVTGELFF | TGCAGTGCTAGAGATCGGGTCACCGGGGAGCTGTTTTTT
TRBJ2-3 | many | TRBV25-1 | 15 | TRBD1 | CASSELRQGTDTQYF | TGTGCCAGCAGTGAGTTACGACAGGGGACAGATACGCAGTATTTT
TRBJ2-7 | - | TRBV2 | 14 | TRBD1 | CASTLGTGVYEQYF | TGTGCCAGCACCTTGGGGACAGGGGTGTACGAGCAGTACTTC
TRBJ2-2 | few | TRBV20-1 | 13 | - | CSASNRETGELFF | TGCAGTGCTAGTAACAGGGAAACCGGGGAGCTGTTTTTT
TRBJ2-7 | - | TRBV12-3/TRBV12-4 | 15 | - | CASSPRWRGGVDQYF | TGTGCCAGCAGTCCCCGCTGGAGAGGTGGTGTCGATCAGTACTTC
TRBJ1-1 | once | TRBV28 | 16 | TRBD1 | CASSLPPTGDHTEAFF | TGTGCCAGCAGTTTACCTCCGACAGGGGACCACACTGAAGCTTTCTTT
TRBJ2-5 | many | TRBV10-3 | 15 | - | CAISESDGDQETQYF | TGTGCCATCAGTGAGTCCGACGGCGACCAAGAGACCCAGTACTTC
TRBJ2-2 | few | TRBV11-1 | 13 | - | CASSPGGLGELFF | TGTGCCAGCAGCCCCGGGGGCCTCGGGGAGCTGTTTTTT
TRBJ1-2 | - | TRBV20-1 | 12 | - | CSASARGYGYTF | TGCAGTGCTAGCGCCCGGGGGTATGGCTACACCTTC
TRBJ2-5 | many | TRBV20-1 | 13 | TRBD2 | CSARTSGQETQYF | TGCAGTGCCAGAACTAGCGGGCAAGAGACCCAGTACTTC
TRBJ1-2 | many | TRBV29-1 | 14 | - | CSAESGDYNYGYTF | TGCAGCGCGGAATCAGGCGATTACAACTATGGCTACACCTTC
TRBJ2-2 | - | TRBV9 | 17 | - | CASSVEVQGSDTGELFF | TGTGCCAGCAGCGTAGAAGTCCAGGGGTCGGACACCGGGGAGCTGTTTTTT
TRBJ2-7 | - | TRBV30 | 13 | TRBD1 | CAWRTPGGYEQYF | TGTGCCTGGAGGACACCAGGGGGCTACGAGCAGTACTTC
TRBJ1-1 | once | TRBV11-2 | 14 | - | CASSTTVVYTEAFF | TGTGCCAGCAGCACAACGGTGGTGTACACTGAAGCTTTCTTT
TRBJ1-1 | few | TRBV5-1 | 14 | - | CASSFWGQNTEAFF | TGCGCCAGCAGCTTCTGGGGACAGAACACTGAAGCTTTCTTT
TRBJ2-7 | - | TRBV5-1 | 17 | TRBD1 | CASSHRLGGQGASEQYF | TGCGCCAGCAGCCACCGGCTAGGGGGACAGGGGGCGAGCGAGCAGTACTTC
TRBJ1-5 | - | TRBV29-1 | 13 | - | CSVTQTSNQPQHF | TGCAGCGTTACGCAGACTAGCAATCAGCCCCAGCATTTT
TRBJ1-5 | many | TRBV10-3 | 13 | TRBD1 | CAISDDPGQGVRF | TGTGCCATCAGTGACGACCCGGGACAGGGGGTCCGTTTT
TRBJ2-7 | - | TRBV7-2 | 15 | TRBD1 | CASTLQGRNSYEQYF | TGTGCCAGCACCCTACAGGGGCGGAACTCCTACGAGCAGTACTTC
TRBJ2-7 | many | TRBV6-5 | 15 | TRBD2 | CASRLTSGGPREQYF | TGTGCCAGCCGACTGACTAGCGGGGGTCCCCGCGAGCAGTACTTC
TRBJ2-2 | - | TRBV27 | 16 | TRBD2 | CASSLRLAGNTGELSF | TGTGCCAGCAGTCTGAGACTAGCGGGGAACACCGGGGAGCTGTCTTTT
TRBJ2-5 | once | TRBV6-1 | 14 | - | CASSGLDGSETQYF | TGTGCCAGCAGTGGATTGGACGGATCGGAGACCCAGTACTTC
TRBJ1-3 | many | TRBV7-8 | 14 | - | CASSLAGGGNTIYF | TGTGCCAGCAGCTTAGCCGGGGGTGGAAACACCATATATTTT
TRBJ2-7 | few | TRBV7-9 | 15 | TRBD1 | CASSQRGTASYEQYF | TGTGCCAGCAGCCAGAGAGGGACAGCCTCCTACGAGCAGTACTTC
TRBJ2-3 | many | TRBV6-5 | 11 | - | CASSYVDTQYF | TGTGCCAGCAGTTATGTAGATACGCAGTATTTT
TRBJ1-3 | few | TRBV12-3/TRBV12-4 | 15 | TRBD1 | CASRGQGLPGNTIYF | TGTGCCAGCAGGGGACAGGGCTTGCCTGGAAACACCATATATTTT
TRBJ1-6 | few | TRBV20-1 | 14 | TRBD1 | CSPSTGSLDSPLHF | TGCAGTCCCTCGACAGGGAGTTTGGATTCACCCCTCCACTTT
TRBJ1-1 | many | TRBV7-9 | 13 | - | CASSVMTAGEAFF | TGTGCCAGCAGCGTAATGACAGCAGGTGAAGCTTTCTTT
TRBJ2-7 | - | TRBV2 | 14 | TRBD1 | CASSLGGRGNEQYF | TGTGCCAGCAGTCTAGGTGGCAGGGGGAACGAGCAGTACTTC
TRBJ2-7 | many | TRBV6-5 | 14 | - | CASSYSGDYGEQYF | TGTGCCAGCAGTTACTCGGGGGATTATGGCGAGCAGTACTTC
TRBJ1-5 | - | TRBV5-1 | 15 | - | CASSLGDGRYQPQHF | TGCGCCAGCAGCTTGGGGGACGGTCGTTACCAGCCCCAGCATTTT
TRBJ2-5 | - | TRBV12-3/TRBV12-4 | 14 | - | CASSFGPGQETQYF | TGTGCCAGCAGTTTTGGCCCGGGGCAAGAGACCCAGTACTTC
TRBJ2-7 | many | TRBV20-1 | 14 | TRBD2 | CSAREGSGGFEQYF | TGCAGTGCTAGGGAGGGTAGCGGGGGGTTCGAGCAGTACTTC
TRBJ2-7 | few | TRBV6-1 | 13 | TRBD2 | CATRAGGLYEQYF | TGTGCCACCCGAGCGGGGGGCTTGTACGAGCAGTACTTC
TRBJ2-7 | many | TRBV7-2 | 13 | TRBD2 | CASSLPGLAEQYF | TGTGCCAGCAGCTTACCAGGACTAGCGGAGCAGTACTTC
TRBJ2-5 | many | TRBV7-2 | 16 | TRBD2 | CASSPIPAGGKETQYF | TGTGCCAGCAGCCCTATCCCAGCGGGGGGGAAGGAGACCCAGTACTTC
TRBJ1-2 | many | TRBV20-1 | 14 | TRBD1 | CSATTGQGGYGYTF | TGCAGTGCCACTACCGGACAGGGCGGCTATGGCTACACCTTC
TRBJ1-2 | - | TRBV29-1 | 11 | TRBD1 | CSVRDRNGYTF | TGCAGCGTGAGGGACAGGAATGGCTACACCTTC
TRBJ1-5 | many | TRBV20-1 | 14 | TRBD1 | CSAPDRGVDQPQHF | TGCAGTGCTCCAGACAGGGGAGTCGATCAGCCCCAGCATTTT
TRBJ1-2 | few | TRBV30 | 11 | TRBD1 | CAWRQGHGYTF | TGTGCCTGGAGACAGGGGCACGGCTACACCTTC